Reported below is one TCR beta chain. This sequence is one base from a far larger clone and is likely a read error. The CDR3 is made up of 15 amino acids. These data originate in a study of OX40 agonist ivuxolimab in advanced cancers. Using immunoSEQ multiplex PCR, the repertoire was profiled, and TCRdb retains in-frame clones only, with some absent. The data show about 77,000 clones, over 70% seen once. The clonotype comes from an adult with an advanced solid tumor such as melanoma, head and neck, liver or kidney cancer. The starting material was CD4+ or CD8+ T cells sorted from blood, obtained in a trial of the OX40 agonist ivuxolimab. The chain has TRBV1 and TRBJ1-5. TRBV1 is given as a pseudogene. The CDR3 coding sequence is TGCACCAGCAGCCAAGATTGGGACAGCAATCAGCCCCAGCATTTT. Protein product: CTSSQDWDSNQPQHF.